The 21 T cell receptor beta chains in this list originate from one sample, sequenced in a study of CD4 and CD8 cells across lung adenocarcinoma regions. Each CDR3 protein is one row after TCRdb ran MiXCR on the PCR reads. The sample consists of 3,600 or so distinct CDR3 sequences, roughly 60% of them appearing once. Sequences were obtained from CD4+ T cells from the margin of a lung tumor. These receptors were obtained from a male donor with lung adenocarcinoma. The CD4 and CD8 labels of this study may be unreliable.

This chain links TRBV11-2 with TRBJ1-3, with TRBD1 as a possible D gene (6 bases). The CDR3 covers 16 residues. V was cut by 0 bases and J by 2 bases, with 11 bases left in between. Germline assignment: CDR1 SGHAT and CDR2 FQNNGV. The CDR3 loop is CASSLDSPGAGNTIYF. The CDR3 nucleotides are TGTGCCAGCAGCTTAGATTCACCAGGGGCTGGAAACACCATATATTTT.

The rearrangement joins TRBV4-2 to TRBJ2-1; possibly TRBD2 for D (6 bases). Germline-derived CDR1 and CDR2 are LGHNA and YNFKEQ. The CDR3 covers 16 residues. Trimming shortened V by 4 bases and J by 6 bases, and 19 bases separated the two germline ends. DNA of the CDR3: TGTGCCAGCAGCCCTCGCCGGGACTCGGTCGTCAATGAGCAGTTCTTC. It codes for CASSPRRDSVVNEQFF.

V and J are TRBV27 and TRBJ1-5; a weak D match, TRBD1 (5 bases). The CDR3 extends over 14 amino acids. V lost 8 bases, J lost 3 bases, and 14 bases lay in between. Germline-derived CDR1 and CDR2 are MNHEY and SMNVEV (reference sequence). The CDR3 DNA sequence: TGTGCCAGCGAGGGACCGACTCTCAATCAGCCCCAGCATTTT. Amino acids: CASEGPTLNQPQHF.

The chain couples TRBV11-3 to TRBJ1-4; 7 nucleotides agree with TRBD1. The V segment lost 3 bases and the J segment 6 bases; nucleotides outside the gene matches: 7. The CDR3 is 15 amino acids. Germline-derived CDR1 and CDR2 are SGHNT and YENEEA. The CDR3 sequence: CASSFPGGRDEKLFF. CDR3 bases: TGTGCCAGCAGCTTCCCAGGGGGACGGGATGAAAAACTGTTTTTT. Complete variable domain (other parts from reference TRBV11-3 and TRBJ1-4): EAGVVQSPRYKIIEKKQPVAFWCNPISGHNTLYWYLQNLGQGPELLIRYENEEAVDDSQLPKDRFSAERLKGVDSTLKIQPAELGDSAVYLCASSFPGGRDEKLFFGSGTQLSVL.

This chain links TRBV6-1 with TRBJ2-2; 9 bases agree with TRBD1. V was clipped by 7 bases and J by 4 bases; unmatched bases: 7. The CDR3 is 15 amino acids. Germline loops: CDR1 MNHNS, CDR2 SASEGT. CDR3 sequence reads: CASTLDRGATGELFF. The CDR3 DNA follows: TGTGCCAGCACTCTAGACAGGGGGGCCACCGGGGAGCTGTTTTTT.

The chain uses TRBV6-4 and TRBJ2-1; TRBD2 matches at 8 bases. This CDR3 contains 15 residues. Per the germline V gene, CDR1 is MRHNA and CDR2 is SNTAGT. J gave up 9 bases and V 4 bases, and 11 bases lay outside the gene matches. The CDR3 region has the DNA TGTGCCAGCAGTGTTGGGCGGGAGGTGTCGTTTGAGCAGTTCTTC. Translated: CASSVGREVSFEQFF.

This clonotype has more than one count but fewer than ten. Sequence at one end of the junction differs from germline and may be a read error. In nucleotides, the CDR3 is TGTGCTAGCAGCTACGGACCGGCACGAGAGACCCAGTACTTC. The encoded protein is CASSYGPARETQYF. J is TRBJ2-7 and V is TRBV7-7, with D unresolved. The better agreement between TRBJ2-5 and the DNA end casts doubt on the J call. Germline-derived CDR1 and CDR2 are SSHAT and FNYEAQ (reference sequence). The CDR3 spans 14 residues.

The chain carries TRBV6-1 and TRBJ2-4; either TRBD1 or TRBD2 may supply D (5 bases each). Germline loops: CDR1 MNHNS, CDR2 SASEGT. This CDR3 is built from 17 residues. V was trimmed by 6 bases and J by 12 bases, leaving 30 bases between them. CDR3 nucleotides: TGTGCCAGCAGCAAGGGGCCTGGGGGACGTGCCAAAGAGACTCAGTACTTC. It codes for CASSKGPGGRAKETQYF.

This clonotype has more than one count but fewer than ten. The gene calls are TRBV11-2 and TRBJ2-1, with 8 bases fitting TRBD2. The length of the CDR3 is 15 residues. CDR1 and CDR2 from the germline V gene are SGHAT and FQNNGV. Losses at the gene ends were 2 bases for V and 10 bases for J; bases not matched to a gene: 10. The CDR3 is CASSLTAGVYGEQFF. The CDR3 region has the DNA TGTGCCAGCAGCTTAACAGCGGGGGTTTATGGGGAGCAGTTCTTC.

This clonotype was seen a handful of times. The rearrangement joins TRBV12-3 or TRBV12-4 to TRBJ2-1, with TRBD2 identical over 12 bases. J lost 5 bases, V lost 2 bases, and 1 base had no gene match. The CDR3 has 15 residues. The chain's CDR3 is CASSLRTSGNNEQFF. CDR3 nucleotide sequence: TGTGCCAGCAGTTTAAGGACTAGCGGGAACAATGAGCAGTTCTTC.

The J gene is TRBJ2-1, the V gene TRBV4-1; 11 bases map to TRBD1. The J call is doubtful: the DNA matches TRBJ2-7 better. Germline CDR1 is MGHRA and CDR2 is YSYEKL. The CDR3 loop spans 15 amino acids. The CDR3 DNA is TGCGCCAGCAGCCAAGGGACAGGGGGCGAGGACGAGCAGTACTTC. Protein: CASSQGTGGEDEQYF.

On this clonotype itself: At one boundary the junction diverges from the germline segment, which might be a read error. The chain recombines TRBV6-1 with TRBJ2-5, with TRBD1 identical over 8 bases. This CDR3 is built from 15 residues. Germline CDR1 reads MNHNS; CDR2 reads SASEGT. The CDR3 loop reads CASSRTEGTGEIQYF. CDR3 nucleotide sequence: TGTGCCAGCAGTCGAACCGAAGGGACAGGCGAGATCCAGTACTTC.

The chain is built from TRBV6-1 and TRBJ2-5; 11 bases align to TRBD2. V gave up 6 bases and J gave up 7 bases; unmatched junction bases: 16. CDR3 length: 17 amino acids. Looked up from germline, CDR1 is MNHNS and CDR2 is SASEGT. DNA for the CDR3: TGTGCCAGCAGGGCTTACGGGACTAGCGGAAGTACGGGGACCCAGTACTTC. Encoded protein: CASRAYGTSGSTGTQYF.

This clonotype has just a few counts. V and J are TRBV6-1 and TRBJ1-3; weak D call: TRBD1 (5 bases). This CDR3 has 15 amino acids. Trimming pared 1 base from V and 4 bases from J, leaving 11 bases between. Germline CDR1 is MNHNS and CDR2 is SASEGT. This CDR3 is CASSEGAGRGNTIYF. Written as DNA, the CDR3 is TGTGCCAGCAGTGAAGGGGCAGGGAGAGGAAACACCATATATTTT.

The chain's CDR3 is CASSLSPRPETQYF. CDR3 nucleotide sequence: TGTGCCAGCAGTTTGAGTCCCAGACCAGAGACCCAGTACTTC. The chain combines TRBV12-3 or TRBV12-4 with TRBJ2-5, with D unresolved. Deletions cut 3 bases from V and 4 bases from J, with 12 bases between. This CDR3 comprises 14 residues.

This chain connects TRBV12-3 or TRBV12-4 to TRBJ2-1, with 7 bases lining up with TRBD2. The trim removed 5 bases at V and 0 bases at J, leaving 16 bases unmatched. CDR3 length: 19 residues. The CDR3 nucleotides read TGTGCCAGCAGTCCTCAGGCGGGAGTGCGAAACTCCTCCTACAATGAGCAGTTCTTC. Translating gives CASSPQAGVRNSSYNEQFF.

The V gene is TRBV6-1, the J gene TRBJ2-1, with 11 bases lining up with TRBD2. Germline lookup yields CDR1 MNHNS and CDR2 SASEGT. This CDR3 spans 16 amino acids. V trimming: 8 bases; J trimming: 2 bases; junction bases outside the gene matches: 8. This CDR3 reads CASGDPGLAAYNEQFF. In DNA form, the CDR3 reads TGTGCCAGCGGGGACCCGGGACTAGCGGCCTACAATGAGCAGTTCTTC.

This clonotype was counted a single time. The chain is built from TRBV12-3 or TRBV12-4 and TRBJ2-1, with D perhaps TRBD1 or TRBD2 (6 bases each). The CDR3 has 15 amino acids. Trimming left V 3 bases short and J 4 bases short, with 13 bases between. As DNA, the CDR3 is TGTGCCAGCAGTTTTGGACTAAGGGGGTACAATGAGCAGTTCTTC. This gives the protein CASSFGLRGYNEQFF.

This clonotype was counted a few times. This rearrangement joins TRBV6-1 to TRBJ2-7, with 10 positions matching TRBD1. The CDR3 sequence is 15 residues long. Germline V gene lookup returns CDR1 MNHNS and CDR2 SASEGT. V was clipped by 3 bases and J by 4 bases; unmatched bases: 6. CDR3 DNA: TGTGCCAGCAGTGACGCCGGGACAGGGGCGTACGAGCAGTACTTC. Translating it yields CASSDAGTGAYEQYF.

This clonotype was recorded only once. This rearrangement joins TRBV11-3 to TRBJ1-1, with 9 bases aligning to TRBD1. Trimming at V came to 5 bases and at J to 4 bases, leaving 8 bases not matched to a gene. In germline, CDR1 is SGHNT, CDR2 YENEEA. This CDR3 is built from 15 residues. The CDR3 nucleotides read TGTGCCAGCAGCCTCCGGGACAGGGTGAGCACTGAAGCTTTCTTT. Translated: CASSLRDRVSTEAFF.

This clonotype is large within its sample. The rearrangement joins TRBV6-1 to TRBJ2-1; D tentatively fits TRBD1 or TRBD2 (5 bases each). The CDR3 runs to 12 residues. With 6 bases removed from V and 9 bases from J, the gap between germline ends came to 12 bases. Germline V gene data show CDR1 as MNHNS and CDR2 as SASEGT. CDR3 in amino acids: CASRQGESEQFF. The CDR3, as DNA: TGTGCCAGCAGGCAAGGGGAGAGTGAGCAGTTCTTC.